The next 18 T cell receptor beta chains were all read from a single sample in a study of blood T cell repertoires in COVID-19. Repertoires were generated with immunoSEQ multiplex PCR, while TCRdb's copy carries only in-frame clones and drops some. The sample contains about 160,000 clones, roughly 84% of which appear only once. The sequencing sample was made of peripheral blood. The receptors were sampled from a man aged 50 to 60 with active or convalescent COVID-19.

The chain uses TRBV24-1 and TRBJ2-1; 13 bases map to TRBD2. With V trimmed by 3 bases and J by 7 bases, 8 bases remained unmatched. The CDR3 is 17 residues long. Germline V CDR1 and CDR2: KGHDR, SFDVKD. Here the CDR3 reads CATSDPGTSGIKNEQFF. In nucleotides, the CDR3 is TGTGCCACCAGTGATCCCGGGACTAGCGGGATAAAAAATGAGCAGTTCTTC.

This clone occurred a few times. This chain uses TRBV7-6 with TRBJ2-3; 10 bases line up with TRBD2. With 5 bases clipped from V and 5 bases from J, the junction kept 16 bases outside the gene matches. CDR1 SGHVS and CDR2 FNYEAQ come from the germline V gene. This CDR3 spans 18 amino acids. In DNA form, the CDR3 reads TGTGCCAGCAGCCCGAGACCAGCGGGGGGGAGGGTCGGAGATACGCAGTATTTT. Residues: CASSPRPAGGRVGDTQYF.

DNA for the CDR3: TGTGCCAGCAGCCAAGATAGGGAGACTGGGGCCAACGTCCTGACTTTC. Protein sequence: CASSQDRETGANVLTF. The chain recombines TRBV4-2 with TRBJ2-6, with a weak D call TRBD2 (5 bases). Germline V gene sequence: CDR1 LGHNA, CDR2 YNFKEQ. The CDR3 is 16 amino acids. Between the trimmed V and J ends, which lost 0 bases and 2 bases, there was a span of 8 bases.

The chain is built from TRBV18 and TRBJ2-6; the match to TRBD1 covers 7 bases. Unmatched junction bases numbered 17, after V lost 3 bases and J lost 0 bases. The CDR3 sequence is 21 residues long. Germline CDR1 reads KGHSH; CDR2 reads LQKENI. The CDR3 DNA reads as TGTGCCAGCTCACCGCGGACAGGCGGTCGAGATGAAGACTCTGGGGCCAACGTCCTGACTTTC. It encodes CASSPRTGGRDEDSGANVLTF.

This clone was observed a handful of times. The chain carries TRBV7-8 and TRBJ1-1, with D uncertain. Germline CDR1 is SGHVS and CDR2 is FQNEAQ. CDR3 size: 15 residues. Trimming left V 5 bases short and J 0 bases short, with 13 bases between. CDR3 sequence: CASSPRLRMNTEAFF. CDR3 DNA sequence: TGTGCCAGCAGCCCCCGACTAAGGATGAACACTGAAGCTTTCTTT.

Only a few counts were recorded for this clone. The J gene is TRBJ1-5, the V gene TRBV27; no definite D call. The V gene lost 6 bases and the J gene lost 0 bases, with 9 bases spanning the gap. The CDR3 spans 14 residues. Germline CDR1 is MNHEY and CDR2 is SMNVEV (reference sequence). The CDR3 region is CASRTLNSNQPQHF. The CDR3 nucleotides read TGTGCCAGCAGGACATTAAATAGCAATCAGCCCCAGCATTTT.

The rearrangement joins TRBV6-2 or TRBV6-3 to TRBJ1-5; D is unresolved. This CDR3 is built from 14 residues. V dropped 4 bases and J dropped 7 bases, with 14 bases sitting between them. Germline V lookup: CDR1 MNHEY, CDR2 SVGEGT. The CDR3 region has the DNA TGTGCCAGCAGTTCTCATCATTCGGGGCAGCCCCAGCATTTT. This encodes CASSSHHSGQPQHF.

The chain uses TRBV7-8 and TRBJ2-7; 8 nucleotides line up with TRBD1. Germline V gene sequence: CDR1 SGHVS, CDR2 FQNEAQ. J gave up 3 bases and V 4 bases, and 8 bases lay outside the gene matches. The CDR3 totals 15 residues. The chain's CDR3 is CASSSPRGQDYEQYF. DNA of the CDR3: TGTGCCAGCAGCTCCCCCAGGGGACAGGACTACGAGCAGTACTTC.

Points on this clone: This CDR3 is also generated by other DNA sequences in the sample. V and J are TRBV7-2 and TRBJ2-5; 8 bases align to TRBD2. The ends lost 1 base at V and 5 bases at J; junction bases unmatched: 6. The germline V gene encodes CDR1 SGHTA and CDR2 FQGNSA. CDR3 length equals 15 residues. In DNA, the CDR3 is TGTGCCAGCAGCTTAGGGTCGGGAGGGCCGGAGACCCAGTACTTC. Translation: CASSLGSGGPETQYF.

V usage is TRBV12-3 or TRBV12-4 and J usage is TRBJ1-1, with 9 bases aligning to TRBD1. The CDR3 has 13 amino acids. Trimming cost V 5 bases and J 4 bases; bases outside gene matches: 2. CDR3 amino acids: CASSPQGATEAFF. CDR3 DNA: TGTGCCAGCAGTCCACAGGGGGCCACTGAAGCTTTCTTT.

The rearrangement joins TRBV4-3 to TRBJ2-5; D is possibly TRBD2 (6 bases). The CDR3 consists of 15 residues. V lost 0 bases to trimming and J lost 4 bases, with 12 bases between them. Germline V lookup: CDR1 LGHNA, CDR2 YSLEER. In DNA form, the CDR3 reads TGCGCCAGCAGCCAAGATTGGAGGGCAAGAGAGACCCAGTACTTC. This encodes CASSQDWRARETQYF.

The CDR3 sequence: CASSEEPGGSYEQYF. The CDR3 DNA is TGTGCCAGCAGTGAAGAACCAGGGGGATCCTACGAGCAGTACTTC. V and J are TRBV2 and TRBJ2-7; 7 bases fit TRBD1. Germline-derived CDR1 and CDR2 are SNHLY and FYNNEI. V lost 1 base to trimming and J lost 1 base; unmatched junction nucleotides: 4. This CDR3 region has 15 residues.

The chain has TRBV11-2 and TRBJ2-7, with D maybe TRBD1 (6 bases). V was trimmed by 5 bases and J by 0 bases, leaving 11 bases between them. There are 14 residues in the CDR3. Per germline, CDR1 SGHAT and CDR2 FQNNGV. Written as DNA, the CDR3 is TGTGCCAGCAGCCCAGGGGTCCCCTCCTACGAGCAGTACTTC. Protein product: CASSPGVPSYEQYF.

The count of this clone is one. At one boundary the junction diverges from the germline segment, which might be a read error. The V and J genes are TRBV7-3 and TRBJ2-2; 10 bases fit TRBD2. CDR3 length equals 18 residues. Germline assignment: CDR1 SGHTA and CDR2 FQGTGA. CDR3 loop: CASTLAGGRNVNTGELFF. The CDR3 DNA reads TGTGCCAGCACCTTAGCGGGAGGTCGGAACGTGAACACCGGGGAGCTGTTTTTT.

In its sample, this clone was seen a few times. This sequence joins TRBV15 and TRBJ1-2; the D gene is possibly TRBD1 (6 bases). CDR1 and CDR2 from the germline V gene are LNHNV and YYDKDF (reference sequence). This CDR3 is 15 amino acids long. The V end lost 0 bases, the J end lost 7 bases, and 15 bases lay between the germline ends. The CDR3: CATSRDSGGWFGYTF. Here the CDR3 DNA reads TGTGCCACCAGCAGAGATTCGGGGGGCTGGTTTGGCTACACCTTC.

The chain joins TRBV6-1 to TRBJ1-6; weak D call: TRBD1 (5 bases). This CDR3 has 15 residues. Germline assignment: CDR1 MNHNS and CDR2 SASEGT. Trimming took 1 base from V and 10 from J, leaving 14 bases between them. CDR3 region: CASSEVLGLGSPLHF. CDR3 bases: TGTGCCAGCAGTGAAGTTTTGGGGCTAGGCTCACCCCTCCACTTT.

The V gene is TRBV28, the J gene TRBJ2-4, with TRBD2 matching over 8 bases. Looked up from germline, CDR1 is MDHEN and CDR2 is SYDVKM. V gave up 7 bases and J gave up 6 bases; unmatched junction bases: 5. The CDR3 has 13 amino acids. In DNA, the CDR3 is TGTGCCAGCAAGCCCGGGACTAGAAACATTCAGTACTTC. This codes for CASKPGTRNIQYF.

Here the CDR3 DNA reads TGTGCCAGCAGCCAGAGAGGAGCGGGCGGGGGGGTCGGAGAGACCCAGTACTTC. Amino acid sequence: CASSQRGAGGGVGETQYF. V and J are TRBV3-1 (or the pseudogene TRBV3-2) and TRBJ2-5; 9 bases line up with TRBD2. V was pared by 3 bases and J by 4 bases, with 15 bases of the junction left unmatched. CDR3 length equals 18 residues. From germline, CDR1 is LGHDT and CDR2 YNNKEL (reference sequence).